These 28 T cell receptor beta chains were all obtained from the same sample, sequenced in a study of blood T cells in healthy people across ages. A J-beta primer mix and a sample-barcoded 5' primer were used in a second PCR of about 7 to 11 cycles. In TCRdb, the 5' RACE reads were re-called with MiXCR into one record per CDR3 protein. The data show 1.6 million or so distinct CDR3 sequences, roughly 30% seen once. Sequencing was done on a sample of blood. These receptors originate from a woman in her twenties or thirties in good health.

This clonotype was counted only a few times. The chain recombines TRBV3-1 with TRBJ2-1, with 7 bases that match TRBD1. V lost 1 base to trimming and J lost 2 bases; unmatched junction nucleotides: 2. From germline, CDR1 is LGHDT and CDR2 YNNKEL (reference sequence). This CDR3 is built from 15 residues. CDR3 loop: CASSQGTGTYNEQFF. Written as DNA, the CDR3 is TGTGCCAGCAGCCAAGGGACAGGTACCTACAATGAGCAGTTCTTC.

The chain employs TRBV7-7 and TRBJ2-3; D gene uncertain. From germline, CDR1 is SSHAT and CDR2 FNYEAQ (reference sequence). Trimming removed 0 bases at V and 4 bases at J, with 8 bases between. CDR3 length: 14 amino acids. CDR3 DNA: TGTGCCAGCAGCTTAGCGGTCAGCCCAGATACGCAGTATTTT. This translates into CASSLAVSPDTQYF.

This clonotype was detected a few times. The genes are TRBV5-1 and TRBJ2-1; 8 nucleotides agree with TRBD2. The V gene end was trimmed by 7 bases and the J gene end by 3 bases; junction bases not matched to a gene: 9. The germline gives CDR1 SGHRS, CDR2 YFSETQ. The CDR3 spans 15 residues. CDR3 loop: CASGLAGDFYNEQFF. CDR3 DNA sequence: TGCGCCAGCGGGCTAGCGGGCGACTTCTACAATGAGCAGTTCTTC.

The chain uses TRBV20-1 and TRBJ2-1; 11 nucleotides match TRBD1. Trimming cost V 5 bases and J 10 bases; bases outside gene matches: 10. The CDR3 length is 14 residues. The germline V gene has CDR1 DFQATT and CDR2 SNEGSKA (reference sequence). This CDR3 reads CSAQGQGASNEQFF. The CDR3 nucleotides are TGCAGTGCTCAAGGACAGGGGGCATCGAACGAGCAGTTCTTC.

In regard to this clonotype: Possible read error: a much larger clone is one base away. The rearrangement links TRBV20-1 to TRBJ1-6; the D gene is possibly TRBD1 (5 bases). This CDR3 is built from 13 residues. The V end was cut by 7 bases, the J end by 10 bases, with 17 bases between. Germline assignment: CDR1 DFQATT and CDR2 SNEGSKA (reference sequence). Written as DNA, the CDR3 is TGCAGTGTTATTTACACAGGAGGATCACCCCTCCACTTT. This gives the protein CSVIYTGGSPLHF.

This clonotype has more than one count but fewer than ten. With a much larger clone just one base away, this may be a read error. The chain has TRBV5-5 and TRBJ2-7, with TRBD2 identical over 11 bases. V lost 3 bases to trimming and J lost 5 bases; unmatched junction nucleotides: 4. The CDR3 is 14 amino acids. Per the germline V gene, CDR1 is SGHKS and CDR2 is YYEKEE (reference sequence). The chain's CDR3 is CASSCLLAGDEQYF. DNA of the CDR3: TGTGCCAGCAGCTGTCTACTAGCGGGGGACGAGCAGTACTTC.

This clonotype was observed a few times. This rearrangement joins TRBV20-1 to TRBJ1-4; D not certain. Trimming removed 0 bases from V and 7 bases from J, with 9 bases in between. The CDR3 has 13 amino acids. Germline V gives CDR1 DFQATT, CDR2 SNEGSKA (reference sequence). Here the CDR3 DNA reads TGCAGTGCTAGAGATGGCCTGAGTGAAAAACTGTTTTTT. Its protein product is CSARDGLSEKLFF.

V is TRBV29-1 and J is TRBJ2-1; D possibly corresponds to TRBD2 (7 bases). The CDR3 consists of 13 residues. Germline assignment: CDR1 SQVTM and CDR2 ANQGSEA. V was shortened by 6 bases and J by 12 bases, with 21 bases between the two germline ends. This CDR3 reads CSVRDIERGWQFF. The CDR3 coding sequence is TGCAGCGTCCGGGACATAGAGCGGGGTTGGCAGTTCTTC.

This clonotype has a single count. The junction departs from germline at one end; a sequencing error may be responsible. The rearrangement links TRBV6-4 to TRBJ2-2; D may be TRBD1 (5 bases). This CDR3 has 13 amino acids. Germline CDR1 MRHNA, CDR2 SNTAGT. The CDR3 protein is CTSSGQGAGELFF. DNA for the CDR3: TGTACCAGCAGTGGCCAGGGCGCCGGGGAGCTGTTTTTT.

This clonotype turned up a few times. The J gene is TRBJ1-2, the V gene TRBV20-1; D is undetermined. Germline CDR1 reads DFQATT; CDR2 reads SNEGSKA (reference sequence). This CDR3 comprises 12 residues. With 6 bases removed from V and 2 bases from J, the gap between germline ends came to 10 bases. The CDR3 sequence is CSATHVNYGYTF. The CDR3 DNA is TGCAGTGCCACACACGTAAACTATGGCTACACCTTC.

This chain uses TRBV4-1 with TRBJ2-3; TRBD2 agrees at 14 bases. V lost 0 bases, J lost 6 bases, and 11 bases stayed unmatched. Germline V lookup: CDR1 MGHRA, CDR2 YSYEKL. This CDR3 comprises 19 residues. CDR3 protein: CASSQDQGLAGGRRDTQYF. The CDR3 bases are TGCGCCAGCAGCCAAGATCAAGGACTAGCGGGGGGACGCCGCGATACGCAGTATTTT.

This chain connects TRBV5-1 to TRBJ2-7; D is uncertain. Per the germline V gene, CDR1 is SGHRS and CDR2 is YFSETQ. Trimming cost V 0 bases and J 7 bases, with 14 bases left between them. The CDR3 contains 14 residues. For the CDR3, the DNA is TGCGCCAGCAGCTTGGAGGCGCCGTGGAGAGAGCAGTACTTC. The encoded protein is CASSLEAPWREQYF.

In this sample, this clonotype turned up a few times. The V gene is TRBV7-8, the J gene TRBJ2-7; a weak D match, TRBD1 (6 bases). Germline CDR1 and CDR2: SGHVS and FQNEAQ. Between the trimmed V and J ends, which lost 4 bases and 10 bases, there was a span of 14 bases. The CDR3 spans 12 residues. CDR3: CASSSTDRSQYF. CDR3 sequence (DNA): TGTGCCAGCAGCTCCACTGACAGGTCTCAGTACTTC.

This clonotype was detected a few times. The chain carries TRBV6-1 and TRBJ1-2; TRBD1 matches at 9 bases. Trimming removed 0 bases from V and 2 bases from J; junction bases left unmatched: 13. The CDR3 loop spans 19 amino acids. Germline CDR1 is MNHNS and CDR2 is SASEGT. This CDR3 reads CASSEAFFKSGTGNYGYTF. DNA of the CDR3: TGTGCCAGCAGTGAAGCCTTTTTCAAATCCGGGACAGGGAACTATGGCTACACCTTC.

V usage is TRBV6-2 or TRBV6-3 and J usage is TRBJ2-2, with D possibly matching TRBD2 (5 bases). The V end lost 7 bases, the J end lost 3 bases, and 15 bases lay between the germline ends. Germline values: CDR1 MNHEY, CDR2 SVGEGT. There are 15 residues in the CDR3. The CDR3: CASKARGLDTGELFF. DNA for the CDR3: TGTGCCAGCAAGGCGAGAGGGTTGGACACCGGGGAGCTGTTTTTT.

This clonotype occurred a few times. The genes are TRBV20-1 and TRBJ2-3; TRBD2 agrees at 7 bases. V dropped 3 bases and J dropped 5; count of bases not matched to a gene: 8. This CDR3 region has 14 residues. The V gene's germline CDR1 is DFQATT and CDR2 SNEGSKA (reference sequence). CDR3 bases: TGCAGTGCTAGCGTGCGGCGGGGGAAAGATACGCAGTATTTT. It encodes CSASVRRGKDTQYF.

The genes are TRBV9 and TRBJ2-2, with D hard to call. Germline loops: CDR1 SGDLS, CDR2 YYNGEE. The CDR3 loop spans 16 amino acids. V lost 0 bases, J lost 0 bases, and 9 bases lay in between. CDR3 region: CASSVEPGTNTGELFF. CDR3 in DNA: TGTGCCAGCAGCGTAGAACCAGGAACGAACACCGGGGAGCTGTTTTTT.

In this sample, this clonotype turned up a few times. The chain couples TRBV28 to TRBJ1-2, with D possibly TRBD1 on 5 matching bases. Between the trimmed V and J ends, which lost 6 bases and 2 bases, there was a span of 22 bases. CDR3 length: 17 residues. Germline V gene data show CDR1 as MDHEN and CDR2 as SYDVKM. CDR3 protein: CASRTPLGGEGNYGYTF. CDR3 nucleotides: TGTGCCAGCAGAACTCCCCTGGGAGGGGAGGGCAACTATGGCTACACCTTC.

The chain joins TRBV5-1 to TRBJ2-7; 7 bases are shared with TRBD1. The CDR3 length is 15 residues. After removal of 5 bases from V and 1 base from J, the junction contained 9 bases not matched to a gene. Germline assignment: CDR1 SGHRS and CDR2 YFSETQ. The CDR3 bases are TGCGCCAGCAGATTTCGGACAGGCGATTCCTACGAGCAGTACTTC. It yields the protein CASRFRTGDSYEQYF.

This clonotype showed up just a few times. The chain combines TRBV20-1 with TRBJ2-7; D gene ambiguous. CDR1 DFQATT and CDR2 SNEGSKA come from the germline V gene (reference sequence). This CDR3 comprises 14 residues. The V gene lost 0 bases and the J gene lost 4 bases, with 13 bases spanning the gap. The CDR3 here is CSARDPRLGYEQYF. CDR3 sequence (DNA): TGCAGTGCTAGAGATCCTCGACTGGGGTACGAGCAGTACTTC.

In regard to this clonotype: A much larger clone is a single base away; this may be a read error. The chain employs TRBV4-1 and TRBJ1-1; D unresolved. The CDR3 spans 13 residues. Germline V gives CDR1 MGHRA, CDR2 YSYEKL. In DNA form, the CDR3 reads TGCGTCAGCAGCCTCACCCGGGCCACTGAAGCTTTCTTT. Its protein is CVSSLTRATEAFF.

This clonotype has just a few counts. The chain has TRBV27 and TRBJ2-7; TRBD2 agrees at 7 bases. Looked up from germline, CDR1 is MNHEY and CDR2 is SMNVEV (reference sequence). The length of the CDR3 is 16 residues. Losses at the gene ends were 5 bases for V and 2 bases for J; bases not matched to a gene: 12. The CDR3 DNA sequence: TGTGCCAGCAGTACCATGGGGGGGACCTTGCCCTACGAGCAGTACTTC. Protein sequence: CASSTMGGTLPYEQYF.

The chain employs TRBV7-8 and TRBJ1-2; D unresolved. CDR1 SGHVS and CDR2 FQNEAQ come from the germline V gene. V was shortened by 5 bases and J by 5 bases, with 15 bases between the two germline ends. This CDR3 is 14 amino acids long. The CDR3 loop is CASSIHGPSYGYTF. The CDR3 region has the DNA TGTGCCAGCAGCATCCACGGACCGAGTTATGGCTACACCTTC.

This clonotype was picked up a small number of times. CDR3: CASSPIGTGREQYF. CDR3 coding DNA: TGTGCCAGCAGCCCCATTGGGACAGGGCGTGAGCAGTACTTC. V usage is TRBV9 and J usage is TRBJ2-7, with TRBD1 matching 9 bases. Germline CDR1 SGDLS, CDR2 YYNGEE. Losses at the gene ends were 4 bases for V and 7 bases for J; bases not matched to a gene: 9. The CDR3 runs 14 residues.

This clonotype was found a few times. The chain carries TRBV6-2 or TRBV6-3 and TRBJ2-7, with D tentatively TRBD1 or TRBD2 (5 bases each). The V end lost 4 bases, the J end lost 0 bases, and 13 bases lay between the germline ends. The CDR3 is 15 amino acids. The germline CDR1 and CDR2 sequences are MNHEY and SVGEGT. CDR3 in amino acids: CASSSRDGPSYEQYF. The DNA of the CDR3 is TGTGCCAGCAGTTCCCGGGACGGACCCTCCTACGAGCAGTACTTC.

This chain joins TRBV11-2 and TRBJ2-1; TRBD1 aligns across 7 bases. This CDR3 region has 19 residues. Germline CDR1 and CDR2: SGHAT and FQNNGV. Trimming removed 4 bases from V and 0 bases from J; junction bases left unmatched: 15. CDR3 in amino acids: CASSSQGELRISSYNEQFF. CDR3 bases: TGTGCCAGCAGCTCTCAGGGGGAACTGCGTATAAGCTCCTACAATGAGCAGTTCTTC.

The rearrangement links TRBV27 to TRBJ2-5; a weak D match, TRBD1 (6 bases). This CDR3 contains 16 residues. The germline CDR1 and CDR2 sequences are MNHEY and SMNVEV (reference sequence). V lost 5 bases to trimming and J lost 2 bases, with 18 bases between them. The CDR3 DNA follows: TGTGCCAGCAGTCCCAGGGGAGCGGCGATACAAGAGACCCAGTACTTC. This gives the protein CASSPRGAAIQETQYF.

The CDR3 coding sequence is TGTGCCAGCAGCCTCCGACTAGCGGGAGTCGAGCAGTACTTC. Residues: CASSLRLAGVEQYF. The chain is built from TRBV3-1 and TRBJ2-7; 12 bases line up with TRBD2. Trimming cost V 4 bases and J 6 bases; bases outside gene matches: 4. The CDR3 covers 14 residues. In germline, CDR1 is LGHDT, CDR2 YNNKEL (reference sequence).